This record looks at one T cell receptor (beta chain) sequence and its context. The sample originates from a study of blood T cell repertoires in COVID-19. Across the study: Acute-phase and convalescent COVID-19 samples originated in the United States, Italy and Spain.

Trimming shortened V by 5 bases and J by 6 bases, and 11 bases separated the two germline ends. The V gene's germline CDR1 is LNHDA and CDR2 SQIVND (reference sequence). The CDR3 contains 13 residues. Sequencing used immunoSEQ multiplex PCR; TCRdb keeps in-frame clones, though not all of them. The sample records roughly 500,000 clones, roughly nine tenths being singletons. V gene TRBV19 combines with J gene TRBJ1-5; D ambiguous. The sequenced sample consisted of peripheral blood. The source is a man between 18 and 29 years old with COVID-19, enrolled during active disease. As DNA, the CDR3 is TGTGCCAGTAGTCCAAGCGGGTTTCAGCCCCAGCATTTT. It is translated as CASSPSGFQPQHF.